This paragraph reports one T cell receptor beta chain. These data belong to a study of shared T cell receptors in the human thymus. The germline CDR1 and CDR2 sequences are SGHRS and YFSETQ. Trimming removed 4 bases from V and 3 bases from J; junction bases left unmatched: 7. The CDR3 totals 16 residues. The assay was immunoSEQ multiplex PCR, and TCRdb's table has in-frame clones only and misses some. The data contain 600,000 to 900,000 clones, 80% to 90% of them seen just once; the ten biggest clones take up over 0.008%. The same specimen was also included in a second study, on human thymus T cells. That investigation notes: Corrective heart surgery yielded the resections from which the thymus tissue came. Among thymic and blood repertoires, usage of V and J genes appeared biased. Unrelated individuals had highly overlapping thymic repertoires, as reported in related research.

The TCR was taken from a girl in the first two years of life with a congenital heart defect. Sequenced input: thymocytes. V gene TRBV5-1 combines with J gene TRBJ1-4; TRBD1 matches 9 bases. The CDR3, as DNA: TGCGCCAGCAGCCCACCGGGACAGGGACCTAATGAAAAACTGTTTTTT. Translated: CASSPPGQGPNEKLFF.